This paragraph reports one T cell receptor (beta chain). Antigen: not known. This entry is derived from a study of cytomegalovirus exposure and HLA in healthy donors. The overall study: An early release of data contained tens of millions of unique TCRs, which came from HLA-typed donors. Study observations and caveats: Accurate prediction of HLA-A and HLA-B alleles (for most subjects) was reportedly achieved from TCR beta sequences. With later analysis, a missense DCLRE1C variant became linked to TCR beta V- and J-gene trimming.

Primers: 60 Vbeta forward and 13 Jbeta reverse. This table comes from immunoSEQ multiplex PCR, and its TCRdb copy is limited to in-frame clones, with some not included. This sample has about 120,000 clones; approximately 80% occur once, and the top ten carry over 9%. This clonotype originated in a male donor in good health and CMV-seropositive. Material: PBMCs.

The CDR3 is CASSTSGTGMNQPQHF. The CDR3 coding sequence is TGTGCCAGCAGTACCTCCGGGACAGGGATGAATCAGCCCCAGCATTTT. This chain connects TRBV27 to TRBJ1-5; 9 positions match TRBD1. Germline assignment: CDR1 MNHEY and CDR2 SMNVEV (reference sequence). The V gene end was trimmed by 5 bases and the J gene end by 4 bases; junction bases not matched to a gene: 9. The CDR3 is 16 residues long.